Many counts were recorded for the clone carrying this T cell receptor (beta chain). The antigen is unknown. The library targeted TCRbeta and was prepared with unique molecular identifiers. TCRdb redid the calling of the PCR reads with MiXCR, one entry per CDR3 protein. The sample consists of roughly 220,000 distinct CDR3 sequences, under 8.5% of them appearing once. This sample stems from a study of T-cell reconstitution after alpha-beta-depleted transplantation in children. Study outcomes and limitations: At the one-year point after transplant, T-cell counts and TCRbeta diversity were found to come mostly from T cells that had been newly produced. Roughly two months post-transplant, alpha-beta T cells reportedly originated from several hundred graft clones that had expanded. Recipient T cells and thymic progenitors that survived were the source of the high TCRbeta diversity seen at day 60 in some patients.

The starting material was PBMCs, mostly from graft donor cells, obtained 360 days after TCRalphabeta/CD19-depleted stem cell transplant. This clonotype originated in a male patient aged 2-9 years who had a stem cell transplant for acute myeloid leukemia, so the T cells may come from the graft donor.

The CDR3 reads CATTLNERGGRFF. As DNA, the CDR3 is TGTGCCACCACACTCAACGAGAGGGGTGGTAGGTTCTTC. The genes are TRBV12-3 or TRBV12-4 and TRBJ2-1; perhaps D is TRBD1 or TRBD2 (5 bases each). The CDR3 consists of 13 residues. Trimming left V 10 bases short and J 15 bases short, with 25 bases between.